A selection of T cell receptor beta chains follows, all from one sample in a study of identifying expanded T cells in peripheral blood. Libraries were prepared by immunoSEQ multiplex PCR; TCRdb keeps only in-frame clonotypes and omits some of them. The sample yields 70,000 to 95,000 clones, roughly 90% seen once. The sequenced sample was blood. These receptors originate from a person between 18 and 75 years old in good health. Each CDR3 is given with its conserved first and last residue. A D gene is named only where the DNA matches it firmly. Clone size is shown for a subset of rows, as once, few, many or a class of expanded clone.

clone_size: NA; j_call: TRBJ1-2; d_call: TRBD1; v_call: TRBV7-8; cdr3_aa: CASSPTGSNYGYTF; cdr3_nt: TGTGCCAGCAGCCCGACAGGGAGTAACTATGGCTACACCTTC
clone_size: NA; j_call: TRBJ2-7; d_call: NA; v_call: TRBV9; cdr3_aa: CASSVGVGDSYEQYF; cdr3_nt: TGTGCCAGCAGCGTAGGAGTAGGAGACTCCTACGAGCAGTACTTC
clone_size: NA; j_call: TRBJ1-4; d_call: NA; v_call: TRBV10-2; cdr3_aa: CASSESNGLNEKLFF; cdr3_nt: TGCGCCAGCAGTGAGTCGAACGGATTGAATGAAAAACTGTTTTTT
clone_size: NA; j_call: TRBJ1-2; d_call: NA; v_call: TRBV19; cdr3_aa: CASSALDRNYGYTF; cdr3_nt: TGTGCCAGTAGTGCCCTTGACAGGAACTATGGCTACACCTTC
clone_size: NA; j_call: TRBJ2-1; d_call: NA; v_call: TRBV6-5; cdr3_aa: CASMPRWSGDEQFF; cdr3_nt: TGTGCCAGCATGCCCCGTTGGTCCGGGGATGAGCAGTTCTTC
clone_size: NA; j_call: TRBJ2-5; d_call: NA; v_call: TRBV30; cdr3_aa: CAWSPGSGQETQYF; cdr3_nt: TGTGCCTGGAGTCCCGGTAGCGGCCAAGAGACCCAGTACTTC
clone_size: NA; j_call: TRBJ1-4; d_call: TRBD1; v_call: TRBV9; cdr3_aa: CASTLGQGDKLFF; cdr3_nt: TGTGCCAGCACTCTCGGACAGGGGGATAAACTGTTTTTT
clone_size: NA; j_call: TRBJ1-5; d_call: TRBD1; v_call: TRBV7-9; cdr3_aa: CASSLGSDRGPQPQHF; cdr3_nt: TGTGCCAGCAGCTTAGGTTCGGACAGGGGCCCTCAGCCCCAGCATTTT
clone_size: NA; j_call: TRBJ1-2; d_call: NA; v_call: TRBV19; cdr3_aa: CASSIDRRDRYTF; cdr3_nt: TGTGCCAGTAGTATCGACAGGAGGGACCGCTACACCTTC
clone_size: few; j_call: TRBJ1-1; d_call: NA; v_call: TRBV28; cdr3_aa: CASSSLVRQTEAFF; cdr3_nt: TGTGCCAGCAGTTCCCTAGTCCGCCAAACAGAAGCTTTCTTT
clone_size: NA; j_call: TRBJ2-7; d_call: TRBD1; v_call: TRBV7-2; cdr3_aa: CATSRDRASYEQYF; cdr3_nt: TGTGCCACTTCTAGGGACAGGGCCTCCTACGAGCAGTACTTC
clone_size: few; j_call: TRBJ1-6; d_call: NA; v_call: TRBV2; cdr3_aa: CASSYRASDSPLHF; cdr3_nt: TGTGCCAGCAGTTACAGGGCCTCGGATTCACCCCTCCACTTT
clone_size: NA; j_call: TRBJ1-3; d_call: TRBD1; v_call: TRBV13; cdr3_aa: CASSPRQGRGNTIYF; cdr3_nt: TGTGCCAGCAGCCCCCGACAGGGACGCGGAAACACCATATATTTT
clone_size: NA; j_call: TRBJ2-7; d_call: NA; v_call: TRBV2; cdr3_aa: CASSNTYEQYF; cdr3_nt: TGTGCCAGCTCAAACACCTACGAGCAGTACTTC
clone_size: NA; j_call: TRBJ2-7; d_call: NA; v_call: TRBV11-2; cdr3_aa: CASSLGGQNYEQYF; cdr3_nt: TGTGCCAGCAGCTTAGGAGGGCAGAACTACGAGCAGTACTTC
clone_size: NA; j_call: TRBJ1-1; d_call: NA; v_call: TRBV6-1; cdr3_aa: CASSTRWDTEAFF; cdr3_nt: TGTGCCAGCAGCACCCGGTGGGACACTGAAGCTTTCTTT
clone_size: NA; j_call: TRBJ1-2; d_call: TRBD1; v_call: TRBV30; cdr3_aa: CAGRSKGQGNYGYTF; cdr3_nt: TGTGCCGGGAGGTCCAAGGGACAGGGAAACTATGGCTACACCTTC
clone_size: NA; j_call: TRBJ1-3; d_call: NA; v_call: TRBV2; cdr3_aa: CASRGGGNTIYF; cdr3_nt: TGTGCCAGCAGGGGGGGTGGAAACACCATATATTTT
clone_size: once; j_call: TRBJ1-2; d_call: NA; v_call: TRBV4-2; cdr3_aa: CASSQSAYMSIIYGYTF; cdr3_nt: TGTGCCAGCAGCCAGTCCGCCTATATGTCTATCATCTATGGCTACACCTTC
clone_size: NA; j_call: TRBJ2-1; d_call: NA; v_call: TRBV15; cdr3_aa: CATSLRRHNEQFF; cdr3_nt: TGTGCCACCAGCCTCCGACGGCACAATGAGCAGTTCTTC
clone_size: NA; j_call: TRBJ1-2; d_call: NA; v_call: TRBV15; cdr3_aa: CATSRALMTTNYGYTF; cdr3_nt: TGTGCCACCAGCAGAGCCCTTATGACAACTAACTATGGCTACACCTTC
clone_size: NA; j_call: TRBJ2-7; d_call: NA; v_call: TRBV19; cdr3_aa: CASKETGIHEQYF; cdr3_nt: TGTGCCAGTAAAGAAACAGGGATCCACGAGCAGTACTTC
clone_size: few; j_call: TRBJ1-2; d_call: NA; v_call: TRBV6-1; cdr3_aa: CASSSRALWGYTF; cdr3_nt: TGTGCCAGCAGTTCCCGGGCACTCTGGGGCTACACCTTC
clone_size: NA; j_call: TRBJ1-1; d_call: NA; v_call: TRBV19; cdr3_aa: CASSISQGLAEAFF; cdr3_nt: TGTGCCAGTAGTATATCCCAGGGATTGGCTGAAGCTTTCTTT
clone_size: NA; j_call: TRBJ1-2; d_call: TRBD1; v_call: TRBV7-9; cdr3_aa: CASSSSTGPLHGYTF; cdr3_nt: TGTGCCAGCAGCTCCTCGACAGGGCCTCTTCATGGCTACACCTTC
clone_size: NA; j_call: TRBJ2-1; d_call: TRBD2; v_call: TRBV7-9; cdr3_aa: CASSMQILAGSYNEQFF; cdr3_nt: TGTGCCAGCAGCATGCAGATACTAGCGGGCTCCTACAATGAGCAGTTCTTC
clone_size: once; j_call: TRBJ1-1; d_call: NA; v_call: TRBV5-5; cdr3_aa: CASSQGLPNTEAFF; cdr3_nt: TGTGCCAGCAGCCAGGGACTGCCGAACACTGAAGCTTTCTTT
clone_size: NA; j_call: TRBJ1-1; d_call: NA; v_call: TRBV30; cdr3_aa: CAWSLDSQRAFF; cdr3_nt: TGTGCCTGGAGTCTGGACAGCCAGCGAGCTTTCTTT
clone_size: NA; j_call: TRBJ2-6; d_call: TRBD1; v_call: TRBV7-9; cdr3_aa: CASVRTGGWDGANVLTF; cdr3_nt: TGTGCCAGCGTCAGGACAGGGGGGTGGGATGGGGCCAACGTCCTGACTTTC
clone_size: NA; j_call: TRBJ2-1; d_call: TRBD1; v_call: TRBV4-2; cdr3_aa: CASSQDSMTGGGNEQFF; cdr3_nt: TGTGCCAGCAGCCAAGATTCGATGACAGGGGGTGGCAATGAGCAGTTCTTC
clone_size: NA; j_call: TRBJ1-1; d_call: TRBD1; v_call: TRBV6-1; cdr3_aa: CASSVTGGTEAFF; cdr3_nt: TGTGCCAGCAGTGTAACAGGGGGCACTGAAGCTTTCTTT
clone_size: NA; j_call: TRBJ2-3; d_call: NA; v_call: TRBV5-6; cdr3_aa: CASSLTGSWTDTQYF; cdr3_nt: TGTGCCAGCAGCTTGACTGGCAGTTGGACAGATACGCAGTATTTT
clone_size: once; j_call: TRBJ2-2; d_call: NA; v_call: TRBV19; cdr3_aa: CASRVRENTGELFF; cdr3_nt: TGTGCCAGTAGAGTCCGCGAGAACACCGGGGAGCTGTTTTTT
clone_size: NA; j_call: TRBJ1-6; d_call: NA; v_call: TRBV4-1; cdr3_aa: CASSHLRDEGSPLHF; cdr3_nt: TGCGCCAGCAGCCATCTCCGGGACGAGGGTTCACCCCTCCACTTT
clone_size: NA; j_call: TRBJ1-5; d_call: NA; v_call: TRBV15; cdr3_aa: CATSRVPGKVEPQHF; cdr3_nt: TGTGCCACCAGCAGAGTACCGGGGAAGGTTGAGCCCCAGCATTTT
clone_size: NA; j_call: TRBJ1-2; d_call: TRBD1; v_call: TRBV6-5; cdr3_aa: CASSYSGGQYYGYTF; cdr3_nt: TGTGCCAGCAGTTATTCCGGGGGACAGTACTATGGCTACACCTTC